The rows below give T cell receptor beta chains drawn from one sample of a study of T cells of healthy individuals. TCRdb processed the 5' RACE reads anew with MiXCR; each CDR3 protein has one entry. The table has more than 85,000 distinct CDR3 sequences, approximately 15% seen once. The receptors here all came from a human donor in good health. CDR3s include the opening cysteine and the closing phenylalanine or tryptophan. The order of the fields is J gene, D gene, clone size, V gene, CDR3 DNA, CDR3 protein. The D gene is left open where the match is weak. A clone size is listed for some rows: how often the clone was seen (once, few, many), or a class if it is expanded.

TRBJ2-1 | TRBD1 | few | TRBV20-1 | TGCAGTGCTAACTCCCGACAGGGGTCATGGTCCTACAATGAGCAGTTCTTC | CSANSRQGSWSYNEQFF
TRBJ2-4 | - | - | TRBV7-9 | TGTGCCAGCAGTTGGAACGAGAACATTCAGTACTTC | CASSWNENIQYF
TRBJ2-3 | - | many | TRBV2 | TGTGCCAGCAGTCCACCGTTTACAGATACGCAGTATTTT | CASSPPFTDTQYF
TRBJ2-7 | - | many | TRBV6-5 | TGTGCCAGCAGAGACAGGTCCTCTCCCTACGAGCAGTACTTC | CASRDRSSPYEQYF
TRBJ2-1 | TRBD2 | many | TRBV2 | TGTGCCAGCACTCTGGCTAGCGGTGAGCAGTTCTTC | CASTLASGEQFF
TRBJ1-2 | - | - | TRBV6-1 | TGTGCCAGCACCCTGTGGGGTTCCCCGGATAACTATGGCTACACCTTC | CASTLWGSPDNYGYTF
TRBJ2-5 | - | many | TRBV5-1 | TGCGCCAGCAGCTTGGTAGGCCAGGAAGAGACCCAGTACTTC | CASSLVGQEETQYF
TRBJ2-7 | - | many | TRBV10-3 | TGTGCCATCAGTGCCGGAGACTACGAGCAGTACTTC | CAISAGDYEQYF
TRBJ2-3 | - | few | TRBV20-1 | TGCAGTGCTAGAGATTACTATGATACGCAGTATTTT | CSARDYYDTQYF
TRBJ2-1 | TRBD2 | - | TRBV20-1 | TGCAGTGCTAGACCAGCGGGGGGGCACAATGAGCAGTTCTTC | CSARPAGGHNEQFF
TRBJ1-4 | TRBD1 | medium-sized | TRBV29-1 | TGCAGCGTTGAAGGGACAGGGCAAGAAAAACTGTTTTTT | CSVEGTGQEKLFF
TRBJ2-5 | TRBD2 | - | TRBV28 | TGTGCCAGCAGTTCCTCATACCTGGAACTAGCGGGGGGGCGTGTGGAGACCCAGTACTTC | CASSSSYLELAGGRVETQYF
TRBJ1-6 | - | medium-sized | TRBV25-1 | TGTGCCAGCAGTGAAAATCGCGACTATTCACCCCTCCACTTT | CASSENRDYSPLHF
TRBJ2-1 | TRBD2 | many | TRBV12-3/TRBV12-4 | TGTGCCAGCAGGGCAACTAGCGGGGGGCAGAATGAGCAGTTCTTC | CASRATSGGQNEQFF
TRBJ1-1 | - | - | TRBV7-2 | TGTGCCAGCAGTGTCACAGGGATGGGCACTGAAGCTTTCTTT | CASSVTGMGTEAFF
TRBJ1-5 | TRBD1 | - | TRBV27 | TGTGCCAGCAGCTCCGGACAGGGTACGGCCAATCAGCCCCAGCATTTT | CASSSGQGTANQPQHF
TRBJ2-3 | - | many | TRBV20-1 | TGCAGTGCTGGAAAGGCCAGGGCTAGCACAGATACGCAGTATTTT | CSAGKARASTDTQYF
TRBJ2-3 | - | - | TRBV20-1 | TGCAGTGCTAGAGCGGCACCTACAGATACGCAGTATTTT | CSARAAPTDTQYF
TRBJ2-1 | TRBD2 | few | TRBV20-1 | TGCAGTGCTCGTTGGACTAGCGGGGGGCCTTACAATGAGCAGTTCTTC | CSARWTSGGPYNEQFF
TRBJ1-4 | - | few | TRBV27 | TGTGCCAGCAGGGCTCCTAATGAAAAACTGTTTTTT | CASRAPNEKLFF
TRBJ2-3 | - | - | TRBV20-1 | TGCAGTGCTAGCGGAGGGTACCAATCCAGCACAGATACGCAGTATTTT | CSASGGYQSSTDTQYF
TRBJ2-5 | - | few | TRBV15 | TGTGCCACCAGCAGAGTTGGGTACCAAGAGACCCAGTACTTC | CATSRVGYQETQYF
TRBJ2-5 | - | many | TRBV3-1 | TGTGCCAGCAGCGACTTGGGTTTAGGGGAGACCCAGTACTTC | CASSDLGLGETQYF
TRBJ2-7 | - | - | TRBV2 | TGTGCCAGCAGTAGGGGACACGCCGACTACGAGCAGTACTTC | CASSRGHADYEQYF
TRBJ1-2 | TRBD1 | few | TRBV2 | TGTGCCAGCAAGAGGGACAGAGGCTATGGCTACACCTTC | CASKRDRGYGYTF
TRBJ2-1 | TRBD2 | few | TRBV6-2/TRBV6-3 | TGTGCCAGCAGCCACGGGGGGGATCCCTACAATGAGCAGTTCTTC | CASSHGGDPYNEQFF
TRBJ2-1 | TRBD2 | few | TRBV10-3 | TGTGCCATCAGTGAGGGCCCCTCAGGAAGCGGGGGGCGAAACAATGAGCAGTTCTTC | CAISEGPSGSGGRNNEQFF
TRBJ2-7 | TRBD1 | many | TRBV4-1 | TGCGCCAGCAGCCAAACTGATTTGGGACAGACCTACGAGCAGTACTTC | CASSQTDLGQTYEQYF
TRBJ1-2 | - | many | TRBV4-3 | TGCGCCAGCAGCCAAGAACAGGGCGGGGGGCAGGACGGCTACACCTTC | CASSQEQGGGQDGYTF
TRBJ2-1 | - | - | TRBV10-3 | TGTGCCATCGGGACTCGTGAACAACCTTACAATGAGCAGTTCTTC | CAIGTREQPYNEQFF
TRBJ2-1 | - | - | TRBV28 | TGTGCCAGCAGTTTATTGGGTTTCTCCTACAATGAGCAGTTCTTC | CASSLLGFSYNEQFF
TRBJ2-1 | TRBD2 | few | TRBV12-3/TRBV12-4 | TGTGCCAGCAGTTCCGGGACTAGTTCCAGTGAGCAGTTCTTC | CASSSGTSSSEQFF
TRBJ1-2 | - | few | TRBV29-1 | TGCAGCGTTTCTTTTGGCTACACCTTC | CSVSFGYTF
TRBJ2-7 | TRBD1 | - | TRBV6-2/TRBV6-3 | TGTGCCAGCGACAGGGGCTACGAGCAGTACTTC | CASDRGYEQYF
TRBJ2-3 | - | - | TRBV15 | TGTGCCACCAGCAGAGCTGTAAGGGATACGCAGTATTTT | CATSRAVRDTQYF
TRBJ2-1 | - | - | TRBV27 | TGTGCCAGCAGTTTCCGGTTCTGGGGTGAGCAGTTCTTC | CASSFRFWGEQFF
TRBJ1-1 | TRBD1 | many | TRBV27 | TGTGCCAGCAGGGGACAGGGGGCACGGAACACTGAAGCTTTCTTT | CASRGQGARNTEAFF
TRBJ2-5 | - | - | TRBV7-3 | TGTGCCAGCAGCTTAGTAACCCAAGAGACCCAGTACTTC | CASSLVTQETQYF
TRBJ2-6 | - | - | TRBV11-3 | TGTGCCAGCAGCTCCTCAGGGTCCGGGGCCAACGTCCTGACTTTC | CASSSSGSGANVLTF
TRBJ2-5 | TRBD1 | - | TRBV20-1 | TGCAGTGCTACGAACTCTGGACAGGGTCAAGGGACCCAGTACTTC | CSATNSGQGQGTQYF
TRBJ2-2 | - | - | TRBV5-1 | TGCGCCAGCAGCTTGGATTTTTTGGGGAACACCGGGGAGCTGTTTTTT | CASSLDFLGNTGELFF
TRBJ2-5 | - | once | TRBV5-6 | TGTGCCAGCAGCCGCCAGGGTACTATATTTGGGACCCAGTACTTC | CASSRQGTIFGTQYF
TRBJ1-5 | - | - | TRBV12-3/TRBV12-4 | TGTGCCAGCAGTTTTTCACAGCCATTTCATCAGCCCCAGCATTTT | CASSFSQPFHQPQHF
TRBJ1-1 | TRBD1 | few | TRBV18 | TGTGCCAGCTCACCGCCGGGACAGGGAGAAGCTTTCTTT | CASSPPGQGEAFF
TRBJ1-5 | TRBD1 | - | TRBV6-1 | TGTGCCAGCAGTGGGGTTCACTTTCAGGGGGACAGCAATCAGCCCCAGCATTTT | CASSGVHFQGDSNQPQHF
TRBJ2-1 | - | few | TRBV5-1 | TGCGCCAGCAGCTTGGAGGGGGGAACCTACAATGAGCAGTTCTTC | CASSLEGGTYNEQFF
TRBJ2-1 | - | - | TRBV7-9 | TGTGCCAGCAGCTCGCTACTAGAACGGGGGAATGAGCAGTTCTTC | CASSSLLERGNEQFF
TRBJ2-1 | - | many | TRBV29-1 | TGCAGCGTCAGAGACGGGTTCCCCGAGCAGTTCTTC | CSVRDGFPEQFF
TRBJ2-7 | - | many | TRBV28 | TGTGCCAGCAGTATCTACAGGGACGAGCAGTACTTC | CASSIYRDEQYF
TRBJ2-1 | - | - | TRBV29-1 | TGCAGCGGTGCTCGGGAGCAATCCTACAATGAGCAGTTCTTC | CSGAREQSYNEQFF
TRBJ1-1 | - | few | TRBV7-9 | TGTGCCAGCAGCAAAAAAGGCGACCTGAACACTGAAGCTTTCTTT | CASSKKGDLNTEAFF
TRBJ2-7 | TRBD1 | - | TRBV20-1 | TGCAGTGGCAGGGGGCGCACTGAGTACGAGCAGTACTTC | CSGRGRTEYEQYF
TRBJ2-2 | - | many | TRBV7-9 | TGTGCCAGCAGAAAACAGGGTCCCGGGGAGCTGTTTTTT | CASRKQGPGELFF